The 2 T cell receptor beta chains below were found in one sample sequenced in a study of PD-L1 blockade in urothelial cancer. The time point denotes: pretreatment peripheral blood. Produced via immunoSEQ multiplex PCR; TCRdb's table is partial and in-frame only. The data show about 87,000 clones, with around 83% seen just once and roughly 2% held by the top ten. The sample in question was PBMCs, obtained around atezolizumab (anti-PD-L1) treatment. The source is a man aged 55 to 70 with urothelial cancer.

The gene calls are TRBV29-1 and TRBJ1-2, with D maybe TRBD1 (6 bases). Trimming took off 6 bases at V and 8 bases at J, with 19 bases between the two ends. The CDR3 contains 13 residues. From germline, CDR1 is SQVTM and CDR2 ANQGSEA. CDR3 nucleotide sequence: TGCAGCGTCCTCCAGGGGCTTCTGGGCGGCTACACCTTC. Protein: CSVLQGLLGGYTF.

V and J are TRBV6-1 and TRBJ2-3; D not resolved. The CDR3 totals 15 residues. The ends were cut back, 3 bases at V and 2 bases at J, with 12 bases in the middle. In germline, CDR1 is MNHNS, CDR2 SASEGT. This CDR3 reads CASSESPGNTDTQYF. CDR3 nucleotides: TGTGCCAGCAGTGAGTCCCCGGGTAACACAGATACGCAGTATTTT.